The TCR beta chain under discussion was sequenced for a study of blood T cell repertoires in COVID-19. Study-wide context: Nucleic acid was either cDNA or gDNA, and it came from T cells, B-cell-depleted T cells, or PBMCs.

Original processing notes: Cell counts per sample came from amplifying reference gene primers. Sequencing used immunoSEQ multiplex PCR; TCRdb keeps in-frame clones, though not all of them. That table furnishes V, J and clone size, whereas the DNA furnished D and trimming. The sample carries around 250,000 clones, approximately 90% recorded once. The participants were between roughly 18 and 90 years old and came from some 23 US areas. Assignments of participants to cohorts depended upon their own reported clinical history. The CDR3 covers 16 residues. Germline-derived CDR1 and CDR2 are SGHRS and YFSETQ. V shed 0 bases and J 0 bases; nucleotides not matched to a gene: 0.

The clonotype comes from a human donor in a cohort exposed to, infected with or recovered from COVID-19 (not recorded which). The donor label of this sample is uncertain. This chain links TRBV5-1 with TRBJ2-3; 11 nucleotides line up with TRBD2. Sequenced: PBMCs or T cells enriched from blood (not recorded which). DNA for the CDR3: TGCGCCAGCAGCTTGGGACTAGCGGGGAGCACAGATACGCAGTATTTT. Amino acids: CASSLGLAGSTDTQYF.